The 16 T cell receptor beta chains below come from one sample, sequenced in a study of blood T cell repertoires in COVID-19. Assay used: immunoSEQ multiplex PCR; TCRdb lists only in-frame clones, some missing. Here the sample spans 180,000 or so clones, 86% being singletons. The sequenced sample consisted of peripheral blood. The source of these receptors is a woman over 75 in a cohort sampled during active or convalescent COVID-19.

The V gene is TRBV5-6, the J gene TRBJ1-5; TRBD1 agrees at 8 bases. V was pared by 4 bases and J by 0 bases, with 12 bases of the junction left unmatched. Per the germline V gene, CDR1 is SGHDT and CDR2 is YYEEEE. This CDR3 is 18 amino acids long. The DNA of the CDR3 is TGTGCCAGCAGCCAAAACGCAGGGGGCGGATATAGCAATCAGCCCCAGCATTTT. The encoded protein is CASSQNAGGGYSNQPQHF.

CDR3 in DNA: TGTGCCAGCAGCCGCGAGAACGAGCAGTACTTC. Protein sequence: CASSRENEQYF. The rearrangement links TRBV6-2 or TRBV6-3 to TRBJ2-7; no definite D call. The germline gives CDR1 MNHEY, CDR2 SVGEGT. V shed 6 bases and J shed 5 bases, with 8 bases lying between them. The CDR3 runs 11 residues.

The chain recombines TRBV29-1 with TRBJ2-1, with 8 bases identical to TRBD2. CDR3 length: 14 amino acids. CDR1 is SQVTM, CDR2 ANQGSEA, per germline. V lost 8 bases, J lost 10 bases, and 16 bases stayed unmatched. This CDR3 reads CSLLRGGARREQFF. CDR3 nucleotide sequence: TGCAGCTTGCTTCGGGGGGGCGCGCGTAGGGAGCAGTTCTTC.

The chain has TRBV10-1 and TRBJ2-1; 7 nucleotides align to TRBD2. Trimming at V came to 6 bases and at J to 9 bases, leaving 8 bases not matched to a gene. Germline assignment: CDR1 WNHNN and CDR2 SYGVQD (reference sequence). CDR3 length: 13 residues. The DNA of the CDR3 is TGCGCCAGCAGGGCAACTAGCGTGGGTGAGCAGTTCTTC. It codes for CASRATSVGEQFF.

V is TRBV6-1 and J is TRBJ2-7; D gene uncertain. The CDR3 runs to 12 residues. The V end lost 3 bases, the J end lost 2 bases, and 5 bases lay between the germline ends. Germline assignment: CDR1 MNHNS and CDR2 SASEGT. CDR3 sequence reads: CASSDATYEQYV. DNA of the CDR3: TGTGCCAGCAGTGACGCGACCTACGAGCAGTACGTC.

Only a few counts were recorded for this clone. V usage is TRBV19 and J usage is TRBJ1-5; D is possibly TRBD1 (5 bases). Germline V gives CDR1 LNHDA, CDR2 SQIVND (reference sequence). CDR3 size: 13 residues. V was shortened by 6 bases and J by 6 bases, with 12 bases between the two germline ends. The CDR3 DNA reads TGTGCCAGTAGCCGGGGGTGGGGTCAGCCCCAGCATTTT. Its protein is CASSRGWGQPQHF.

The genes are TRBV27 and TRBJ2-1; maybe TRBD2 (6 bases). V dropped 3 bases and J dropped 6 bases, with 12 bases sitting between them. Germline-derived CDR1 and CDR2 are MNHEY and SMNVEV (reference sequence). There are 14 residues in the CDR3. The CDR3 DNA is TGTGCCAGCAGTTTGCGGAGGGAACGCAATGAGCAGTTCTTC. It yields the protein CASSLRRERNEQFF.

The chain uses TRBV27 and TRBJ2-5, with D perhaps matching TRBD1 (5 bases). Germline V gene sequence: CDR1 MNHEY, CDR2 SMNVEV (reference sequence). The V gene lost 5 bases and the J gene lost 2 bases, with 12 bases spanning the gap. The CDR3 covers 14 residues. CDR3 in DNA: TGTGCCAGCAGTCCAGACAGAAATCAAGAGACCCAGTACTTC. It encodes CASSPDRNQETQYF.

This sequence joins TRBV7-2 and TRBJ2-2; 8 bases are a match to TRBD2. The V gene end was trimmed by 6 bases and the J gene end by 7 bases; junction bases not matched to a gene: 13. The CDR3 has 16 amino acids. From germline, CDR1 is SGHTA and CDR2 FQGNSA. The CDR3 reads CASSIVAQRELGELFF. CDR3 nucleotide sequence: TGTGCCAGCAGTATCGTCGCCCAGCGGGAGCTCGGGGAGCTGTTTTTT. The variable domain in full, completed from reference TRBV7-2 and TRBJ2-2, reads GAGVSQSPSNKVTEKGKDVELRCDPISGHTALYWYRQSLGQGLEFLIYFQGNSAPDKSGLPSDRFSAERTGGSVSTLTIQRTQQEDSAVYLCASSIVAQRELGELFFGEGSRLTVL.

V gene TRBV15 combines with J gene TRBJ1-6; possible D gene TRBD1, 5 bases. CDR3 length: 15 residues. Germline assignment: CDR1 LNHNV and CDR2 YYDKDF (reference sequence). Trimming left V 0 bases short and J 5 bases short, with 8 bases between. As DNA, the CDR3 is TGTGCCACCAGCAGAGACAAAGGGGATAATTCACCCCTCCACTTT. Amino acid sequence: CATSRDKGDNSPLHF.

V and J are TRBV11-3 and TRBJ1-3; TRBD1 might be the D (5 bases). This CDR3 comprises 16 residues. Germline-derived CDR1 and CDR2 are SGHNT and YENEEA. Trimming cost V 5 bases and J 4 bases, with 18 bases left between them. The CDR3 loop is CASSAARAPLGNTIYF. CDR3 nucleotides: TGTGCCAGCAGCGCTGCCAGGGCTCCTCTCGGAAACACCATATATTTT.

The chain recombines TRBV19 with TRBJ2-5; possible D gene TRBD1, 6 bases. With 5 bases removed from V and 4 bases from J, the gap between germline ends came to 14 bases. CDR3 length equals 14 residues. Looked up from germline, CDR1 is LNHDA and CDR2 is SQIVND (reference sequence). The CDR3 sequence: CASSHSGVGETQYF. Written as DNA, the CDR3 is TGTGCCAGTAGTCACTCAGGGGTGGGAGAGACCCAGTACTTC.

This clone has just a few counts. The rearrangement links TRBV28 to TRBJ2-1, with 14 bases identical to TRBD2. The length of the CDR3 is 16 residues. CDR1 and CDR2 (germline): MDHEN, SYDVKM. The junction had 6 bases not matched to a gene; V was cut back by 4 bases and J by 7 bases. The CDR3 loop reads CASSSTWTSGGNEQFF. CDR3 sequence (DNA): TGTGCCAGCAGTTCAACATGGACTAGCGGGGGGAATGAGCAGTTCTTC.

The CDR3 DNA is TGTGCCAGCAGCCAGATGGGACAGGGTGGACACGAGCAGTACTTC. This codes for CASSQMGQGGHEQYF. The chain uses TRBV7-9 and TRBJ2-7, with 9 positions matching TRBD1. J gave up 5 bases and V 5 bases, and 10 bases lay outside the gene matches. CDR1 and CDR2 from the germline V gene are SEHNR and FQNEAQ (reference sequence). The CDR3 has 15 amino acids.

The chain is built from TRBV6-5 and TRBJ1-2; D not resolved. The CDR3 runs to 13 residues. The ends were cut back, 7 bases at V and 4 bases at J, with 13 bases in the middle. The germline V gene has CDR1 MNHEY and CDR2 SVGAGI. CDR3 nucleotides: TGTGCCAGCATCGCGGACTACGTCTATGGCTACACCTTC. Translation gives CASIADYVYGYTF.

The V and J genes are TRBV15 and TRBJ1-1; D gene ambiguous. Trimming pared 0 bases from V and 11 bases from J, leaving 13 bases between. This CDR3 is built from 13 residues. CDR1 LNHNV and CDR2 YYDKDF come from the germline V gene (reference sequence). The CDR3 coding sequence is TGTGCCACCAGCAGAGATCCCACAAGAACGGCTTTCTTT. Protein product: CATSRDPTRTAFF.